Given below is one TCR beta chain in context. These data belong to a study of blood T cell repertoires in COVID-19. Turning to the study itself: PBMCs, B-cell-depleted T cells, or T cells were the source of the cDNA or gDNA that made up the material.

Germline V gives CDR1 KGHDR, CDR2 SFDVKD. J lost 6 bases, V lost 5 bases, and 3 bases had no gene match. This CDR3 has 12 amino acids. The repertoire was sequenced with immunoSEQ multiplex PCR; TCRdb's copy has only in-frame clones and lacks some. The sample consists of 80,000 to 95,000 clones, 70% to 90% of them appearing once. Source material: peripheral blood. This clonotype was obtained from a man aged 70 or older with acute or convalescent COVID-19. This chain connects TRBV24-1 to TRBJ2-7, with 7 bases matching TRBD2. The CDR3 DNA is TGTGCCACCAGTGTTCCGGGGGGCGAGCAGTACTTC. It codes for CATSVPGGEQYF.